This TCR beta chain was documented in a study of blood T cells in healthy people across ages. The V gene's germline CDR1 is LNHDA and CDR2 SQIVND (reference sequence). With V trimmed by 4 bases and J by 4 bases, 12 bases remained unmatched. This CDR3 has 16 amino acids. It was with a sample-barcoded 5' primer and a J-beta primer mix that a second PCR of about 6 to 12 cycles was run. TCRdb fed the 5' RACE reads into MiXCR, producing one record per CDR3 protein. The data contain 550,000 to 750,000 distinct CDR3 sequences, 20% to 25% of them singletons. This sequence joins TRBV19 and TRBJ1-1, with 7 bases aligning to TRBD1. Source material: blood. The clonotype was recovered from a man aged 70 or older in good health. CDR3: CASSTLTGKGVTEAFF. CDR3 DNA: TGTGCCAGTAGTACCTTGACAGGGAAGGGGGTCACTGAAGCTTTCTTT.